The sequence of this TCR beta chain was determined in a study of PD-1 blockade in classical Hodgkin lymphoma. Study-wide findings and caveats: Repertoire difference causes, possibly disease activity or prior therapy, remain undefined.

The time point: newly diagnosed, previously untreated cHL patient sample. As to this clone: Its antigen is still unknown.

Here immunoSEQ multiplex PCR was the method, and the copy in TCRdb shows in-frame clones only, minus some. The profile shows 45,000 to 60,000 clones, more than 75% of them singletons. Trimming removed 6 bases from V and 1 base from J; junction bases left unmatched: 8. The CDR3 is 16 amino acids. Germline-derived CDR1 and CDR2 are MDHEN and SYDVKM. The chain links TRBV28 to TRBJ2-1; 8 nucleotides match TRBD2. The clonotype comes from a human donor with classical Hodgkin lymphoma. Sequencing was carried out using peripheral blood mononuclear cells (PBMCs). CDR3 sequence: CASRGTGLGSYNEQFF. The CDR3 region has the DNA TGTGCCAGCAGGGGCACGGGACTAGGGTCCTACAATGAGCAGTTCTTC. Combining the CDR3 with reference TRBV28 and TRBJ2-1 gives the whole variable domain DVKVTQSSRYLVKRTGEKVFLECVQDMDHENMFWYRQDPGLGLRLIYFSYDVKMKEKGDIPEGYSVSREKKERFSLILESASTNQTSMYLCASRGTGLGSYNEQFFGPGTRLTVL.